Presented here are 20 T cell receptor beta chains from one specimen sequenced in a study of blood T cell repertoires in COVID-19. Clones were sequenced by immunoSEQ multiplex PCR, and TCRdb holds only the in-frame ones, with some missing. The repertoire has 200,000 to 250,000 clones, 70% to 90% of them found once; the top ten carry around a tenth. What was sequenced was peripheral blood. These receptors all come from a man aged 45 to 65 with COVID-19, enrolled during active disease.

The chain couples TRBV5-1 to TRBJ1-5, with D possibly TRBD1 on 5 matching bases. The length of the CDR3 is 16 residues. V was pared by 0 bases and J by 5 bases, with 15 bases between. The germline V gene encodes CDR1 SGHRS and CDR2 YFSETQ. The CDR3 here is CASSLDDGGFYQPQHF. CDR3 bases: TGCGCCAGCAGCTTGGATGACGGGGGATTTTATCAGCCCCAGCATTTT.

The chain recombines TRBV5-4 with TRBJ1-2; 7 bases match TRBD1. CDR1 is SGHNT, CDR2 YYREEE, per germline (reference sequence). The CDR3 is 15 amino acids. Trimming at V came to 0 bases and at J to 3 bases, leaving 5 bases not matched to a gene. The CDR3 sequence: CASSLDLRGYYGYTF. CDR3 bases: TGTGCCAGCAGCTTGGACCTCAGGGGGTACTATGGCTACACCTTC.

The V call is TRBV7-9, the J call TRBJ2-1; 15 nucleotides align to TRBD2. Looked up from germline, CDR1 is SEHNR and CDR2 is FQNEAQ (reference sequence). V was clipped by 1 base and J by 4 bases; unmatched bases: 8. The CDR3 has 19 amino acids. As DNA, the CDR3 is TGTGCCAGCAGCTTAGTGGGACTAGCGGGAGGTAGCGAATACAATGAGCAGTTCTTC. As protein: CASSLVGLAGGSEYNEQFF.

The chain links TRBV24-1 to TRBJ2-2; TRBD2 is a possible D gene (6 bases). Trimming shortened V by 3 bases and J by 7 bases, and 11 bases separated the two germline ends. The CDR3 runs 14 residues. Germline V CDR1 and CDR2: KGHDR, SFDVKD. CDR3 nucleotides: TGTGCCACCAGTGATCCCGGGACTGGCGGGGAGCTGTTTTTT. It translates to CATSDPGTGGELFF.

V usage is TRBV7-9 and J usage is TRBJ2-2, with D maybe TRBD1 (6 bases). V was trimmed by 5 bases and J by 4 bases, leaving 20 bases between them. This CDR3 contains 17 residues. Germline CDR1 reads SEHNR; CDR2 reads FQNEAQ (reference sequence). The DNA for the CDR3 is TGTGCCAGCAGCCCGGGACACCCCGCTGGGACCACCGGGGAGCTGTTTTTT. This translates into CASSPGHPAGTTGELFF.

This clone was seen once. J is TRBJ1-6 and V is TRBV27, with D unclear. Germline V CDR1 and CDR2: MNHEY, SMNVEV (reference sequence). V shed 0 bases and J shed 7 bases, with 10 bases lying between them. This CDR3 contains 15 residues. The CDR3 DNA reads TGTGCCAGCAGTTTATCCTCGGTTCACAATTCACCCCTCCACTTT. This translates into CASSLSSVHNSPLHF.

The J gene is TRBJ2-2, the V gene TRBV11-1; D possibly corresponds to TRBD1 (6 bases). CDR1 is SGHAT, CDR2 FQDESV, per germline (reference sequence). Trimming removed 5 bases from V and 1 base from J, with 8 bases in between. This CDR3 has 14 residues. CDR3 nucleotide sequence: TGTGCCAGCAGCAGGACAGTGAACACCGGGGAGCTGTTTTTT. Translation gives CASSRTVNTGELFF.

This chain connects TRBV7-9 to TRBJ2-2, with 12 bases identical to TRBD2. The J segment lost 4 bases and the V segment lost 5 bases, leaving 5 bases of the junction unmatched. Germline CDR1 reads SEHNR; CDR2 reads FQNEAQ (reference sequence). The CDR3 has 16 amino acids. The DNA of the CDR3 is TGTGCCAGCAGCAACAGGACTAGCGGGGTCACCGGGGAGCTGTTTTTT. It encodes CASSNRTSGVTGELFF.

CDR3 residues: CASSPSAGGSYNEQFF. Written as DNA, the CDR3 is TGCGCCAGCAGCCCCTCTGCGGGGGGGTCGTACAATGAGCAGTTCTTC. V is TRBV5-1 and J is TRBJ2-1; 9 bases agree with TRBD2. V lost 4 bases, J lost 4 bases, and 9 bases stayed unmatched. This CDR3 has 16 amino acids. Germline V gene lookup returns CDR1 SGHRS and CDR2 YFSETQ.

V is TRBV2 and J is TRBJ2-3; 12 nucleotides agree with TRBD2. From germline, CDR1 is SNHLY and CDR2 FYNNEI. This CDR3 has 16 residues. The junction had 11 bases not matched to a gene; V was cut back by 6 bases and J by 7 bases. CDR3 in DNA: TGTGCCAGCAGCCGACTAGCGGGAGAGGGGGTTCATACGCAGTATTTT. It yields the protein CASSRLAGEGVHTQYF.

This chain uses TRBV13 with TRBJ2-7; D is ambiguous. CDR3 length: 11 amino acids. Trimming left V 6 bases short and J 3 bases short, with 6 bases between. The germline V gene encodes CDR1 PRHDT and CDR2 FYEKMQ (reference sequence). The CDR3: CASSSLYEQYF. In DNA form, the CDR3 reads TGTGCCAGCAGTTCCCTCTACGAGCAGTACTTC.

The CDR3 coding sequence is TGTGCCAGTGACACCGGGACACAGGATCAGCCCCAGCATTTT. It specifies CASDTGTQDQPQHF. The chain employs TRBV19 and TRBJ1-5; the D gene is possibly TRBD1 (6 bases). The CDR3 has 14 amino acids. CDR1 is LNHDA and CDR2 is SQIVND in the germline V gene (reference sequence). V lost 8 bases and J 5 bases, leaving 16 bases between the germline ends.

The chain joins TRBV6-6 to TRBJ2-7; 9 bases agree with TRBD1. V shed 6 bases and J 7 bases; nucleotides not matched to a gene: 4. This CDR3 has 12 amino acids. Germline assignment: CDR1 MNHNY and CDR2 SVGAGI (reference sequence). In DNA, the CDR3 is TGTGCCAGCAGACTGACAGGGGGGGAGCAGTACTTC. Its protein product is CASRLTGGEQYF.

V is TRBV4-3 and J is TRBJ2-3; 8 bases fit TRBD1. The germline V gene encodes CDR1 LGHNA and CDR2 YSLEER. The CDR3 has 15 residues. V dropped 2 bases and J dropped 0; count of bases not matched to a gene: 1. CDR3 residues: CASSQQGASTDTQYF. The CDR3, as DNA: TGCGCCAGCAGCCAACAGGGGGCAAGCACAGATACGCAGTATTTT.

The J gene is TRBJ2-4, the V gene TRBV19, with a tentative D call TRBD1 (6 bases). Germline lookup yields CDR1 LNHDA and CDR2 SQIVND (reference sequence). The CDR3 is made up of 13 amino acids. The V end lost 9 bases, the J end lost 5 bases, and 14 bases lay between the germline ends. The CDR3 sequence: CASRRGQQNIQYF. The CDR3 DNA sequence: TGTGCCAGCCGACGGGGACAACAAAACATTCAGTACTTC. Using reference TRBV19 and TRBJ2-4 for the parts outside the CDR3, the full variable domain is DGGITQSPKYLFRKEGQNVTLSCEQNLNHDAMYWYRQDPGQGLRLIYYSQIVNDFQKGDIAEGYSVSREKKESFPLTVTSAQKNPTAFYLCASRRGQQNIQYFGAGTRLSVL.

The V gene is TRBV20-1, the J gene TRBJ2-7, with TRBD2 matching over 12 bases. Germline V gene lookup returns CDR1 DFQATT and CDR2 SNEGSKA (reference sequence). CDR3 length: 15 amino acids. V trimming: 3 bases; J trimming: 6 bases; junction bases outside the gene matches: 9. The CDR3 nucleotides read TGCAGTGCTAGTCTAGCGGGAGGGTATGAGGGCGAGCAGTACTTC. Translating gives CSASLAGGYEGEQYF.

V and J are TRBV6-1 and TRBJ2-7; 11 bases map to TRBD2. The CDR3 is made up of 16 amino acids. The ends lost 4 bases at V and 6 bases at J; junction bases unmatched: 11. The V gene's germline CDR1 is MNHNS and CDR2 SASEGT. This chain's CDR3 is CASSALTSGVMSEQYF. CDR3 coding DNA: TGTGCCAGCAGTGCCCTGACTAGCGGGGTTATGTCCGAGCAGTACTTC.

The V call is TRBV19, the J call TRBJ2-1; D remains unclear. The length of the CDR3 is 12 residues. Trimming stripped 5 bases from V and 5 bases from J, with 7 bases between. In germline, CDR1 is LNHDA, CDR2 SQIVND (reference sequence). CDR3 amino acids: CASSRVDNEQFF. The CDR3 DNA is TGTGCCAGTAGTCGTGTTGACAATGAGCAGTTCTTC.

The V call is TRBV27, the J call TRBJ2-7; TRBD2 aligns across 7 bases. This CDR3 has 17 residues. Losses at the gene ends were 2 bases for V and 2 bases for J; bases not matched to a gene: 12. CDR1 and CDR2 from the germline V gene are MNHEY and SMNVEV (reference sequence). CDR3 loop: CASSLKGWREHPYEQYF. The CDR3 nucleotides are TGTGCCAGCAGTTTAAAGGGGTGGCGGGAGCATCCCTACGAGCAGTACTTC.

The chain carries TRBV29-1 and TRBJ2-1, with 7 positions matching TRBD2. V lost 7 bases to trimming and J lost 1 base; unmatched junction nucleotides: 7. This CDR3 is built from 14 residues. Germline V gene lookup returns CDR1 SQVTM and CDR2 ANQGSEA. CDR3 nucleotides: TGCAGCGCGACTGGGGGGGGTTCCTACAATGAGCAGTTCTTC. Protein: CSATGGGSYNEQFF.